The 3 T cell receptor beta chains given below trace back to one sample, sequenced in a study of long-term antiretroviral therapy in people with HIV (dated by TCRdb to between 2021 and 2024). The immunoSEQ hsTCRB v3.0 assay was used at survey level resolution to sequence the TRB variable region. TCRdb took this table from immuneACCESS and kept in-frame rearrangements with V and J called. Such tables lack part of the clones; where checked against another copy, unresolved V genes explain under half of the gap, and the rest is unexplained. For this sample the table gives 20,000 or so clones, of which approximately 82% were detected only once. Approximately 19% of the sample belongs to the ten largest clones. Material: unsorted PBMCs, obtained 0.1 years before starting antiretroviral therapy. The source is a young man with HIV.

The chain is built from TRBV11-1 and TRBJ1-3; 7 bases map to TRBD1. Germline lookup yields CDR1 SGHAT and CDR2 FQDESV (reference sequence). The CDR3 covers 13 residues. V shed 5 bases, J shed 4 bases, and the junction held 2 bases outside the gene matches. CDR3 region: CASSRQGGNTIYF. CDR3 sequence (DNA): TGTGCCAGCAGCCGACAGGGAGGAAACACCATATATTTT.

This clone was recorded a few times. V gene TRBV15 combines with J gene TRBJ2-2, with 9 bases matching TRBD1. The CDR3 loop spans 15 amino acids. With 1 base clipped from V and 3 bases from J, the junction kept 0 bases outside the gene matches. Germline CDR1 LNHNV, CDR2 YYDKDF (reference sequence). CDR3 sequence: CATSRGTGDTGELFF. The CDR3 nucleotides read TGTGCCACCAGCAGAGGGACAGGGGACACCGGGGAGCTGTTTTTT. The full variable domain, in which reference TRBV15 and TRBJ2-2 provide the parts outside the CDR3, is DAMVIQNPRYQVTQFGKPVTLSCSQTLNHNVMYWYQQKSSQAPKLLFHYYDKDFNNEADTPDNFQSRRPNTSFCFLDIRSPGLGDTAMYLCATSRGTGDTGELFFGEGSRLTVL.

The J gene is TRBJ2-7, the V gene TRBV7-9; D call uncertain. The ends were cut back, 5 bases at V and 3 bases at J, with 20 bases in the middle. This CDR3 region has 16 residues. The germline V gene encodes CDR1 SEHNR and CDR2 FQNEAQ (reference sequence). The chain's CDR3 is CASSIHSWIKYYEQYF. The CDR3 bases are TGTGCCAGCAGCATTCACAGCTGGATCAAATACTACGAGCAGTACTTC.